Given below is one T cell receptor beta chain in context. Its antigen is unidentified. The sample belongs to a study of cytomegalovirus exposure and HLA in healthy donors. The germline gives CDR1 SGHVS, CDR2 FNYEAQ. The J segment lost 4 bases and the V segment lost 6 bases, leaving 8 bases of the junction unmatched. The CDR3 consists of 15 residues. Study-wide findings and caveats: The majority of TCR sequences were rare, yet some public TCRs appeared in many donors. Rates of TCR association differed by HLA locus in a later analysis, with DRB1 highest and HLA-C lowest. As immune exposure information, only CMV serostatus was available.

This PCR relied on a set of 60 Vbeta primers and 13 Jbeta primers. Clones were sequenced by immunoSEQ multiplex PCR, and TCRdb holds only the in-frame ones, with some missing. The data contain around 130,000 clones, approximately 82% of them singletons. Source material: PBMCs. This clonotype was obtained from a boy between 2 and 10 years old in good health and CMV-seronegative. The chain couples TRBV7-6 to TRBJ2-7, with 11 bases lining up with TRBD2. This chain's CDR3 is CASRPYSGGAYEQYF. The CDR3 coding sequence is TGTGCCAGCAGGCCCTATAGCGGGGGGGCTTACGAGCAGTACTTC.